What follows are 27 T cell receptor beta chains derived from one specimen sequenced in a study of CD8 T cells in ankylosing spondylitis. TCRdb reprocessed the 5' RACE reads via MiXCR and lists one record per CDR3 protein. The sample contains about 750,000 distinct CDR3 sequences, roughly 19% of which appear only once. Study-level points and caveats: For ankylosing spondylitis blood, a TCR beta motif of seven to nine highly homologous variants appeared characteristic.

For these receptors, no antigen is known. The sample taken for sequencing was blood, either unsorted or a sorted T cell fraction (not recorded which). These receptor sequences come from a male donor with ankylosing spondylitis.

This clonotype was seen a handful of times. The genes are TRBV5-1 and TRBJ2-3, with TRBD2 matching 11 bases. After removal of 3 bases from V and 5 bases from J, the junction contained 5 bases not matched to a gene. This CDR3 spans 15 amino acids. Germline V CDR1 and CDR2: SGHRS, YFSETQ. CDR3 nucleotides: TGCGCCAGCAGCTCGGCTAGCGGGGGGAAAGATACGCAGTATTTT. Amino acid sequence: CASSSASGGKDTQYF.

This clonotype occurred many times. The chain is built from TRBV9 and TRBJ2-1, with TRBD2 identical over 10 bases. The V gene's germline CDR1 is SGDLS and CDR2 YYNGEE. V was pared by 3 bases and J by 0 bases, with 3 bases of the junction left unmatched. The CDR3 is 16 amino acids. The CDR3: CASSEAGGGSYNEQFF. The CDR3 DNA is TGTGCCAGCAGCGAAGCGGGAGGGGGCTCCTACAATGAGCAGTTCTTC.

The sample holds many counts of this clonotype. The chain carries TRBV28 and TRBJ1-5, with TRBD1 matching over 8 bases. From germline, CDR1 is MDHEN and CDR2 SYDVKM. The V gene end was trimmed by 7 bases and the J gene end by 4 bases; junction bases not matched to a gene: 3. This CDR3 contains 13 residues. CDR3 sequence reads: CASTQGGNQPQHF. Here the CDR3 DNA reads TGTGCCAGCACACAGGGGGGAAATCAGCCCCAGCATTTT. The full variable domain, its missing parts supplied by reference TRBV28 and TRBJ1-5, is DVKVTQSSRYLVKRTGEKVFLECVQDMDHENMFWYRQDPGLGLRLIYFSYDVKMKEKGDIPEGYSVSREKKERFSLILESASTNQTSMYLCASTQGGNQPQHFGDGTRLSIL.

This clonotype was recorded a few times. V gene TRBV12-3 or TRBV12-4 combines with J gene TRBJ1-1, with D tentatively TRBD1 (6 bases). The V end was cut by 6 bases, the J end by 6 bases, with 11 bases between. The CDR3 is made up of 12 amino acids. The CDR3 sequence is CASSPTGSEAFF. In DNA, the CDR3 is TGTGCCAGCAGCCCTACAGGGTCTGAAGCTTTCTTT.

The chain employs TRBV2 and TRBJ2-2, with TRBD2 identical over 9 bases. V was clipped by 2 bases and J by 5 bases; unmatched bases: 18. Germline V CDR1 and CDR2: SNHLY, FYNNEI. The CDR3 is made up of 20 amino acids. The CDR3 protein is CASSEYRLAGSLKRTGELFF. The DNA for the CDR3 is TGTGCCAGCAGTGAATATCGCCTAGCGGGAAGTCTGAAAAGGACCGGGGAGCTGTTTTTT. Filled out from reference TRBV2 and TRBJ2-2, the complete variable domain reads EPEVTQTPSHQVTQMGQEVILRCVPISNHLYFYWYRQILGQKVEFLVSFYNNEISEKSEIFDDQFSVERPDGSNFTLKIRSTKLEDSAMYFCASSEYRLAGSLKRTGELFFGEGSRLTVL.

The gene calls are TRBV12-3 or TRBV12-4 and TRBJ2-5; TRBD1 is a possible D gene (5 bases). The CDR3 length is 13 residues. V gave up 5 bases and J gave up 5 bases, with 12 bases separating them. CDR3 amino acids: CASSDSSAETQYF. The CDR3 DNA reads as TGTGCCAGCAGTGACAGTTCGGCCGAGACCCAGTACTTC.

This clonotype occurred once. The V call is TRBV20-1, the J call TRBJ1-2; D uncertain. This CDR3 is 14 amino acids long. CDR1 and CDR2 from the germline V gene are DFQATT and SNEGSKA (reference sequence). The ends were cut back, 0 bases at V and 2 bases at J, with 10 bases in the middle. CDR3 sequence (DNA): TGCAGTGCTAGAGATCTGGCAGAGAACTATGGCTACACCTTC. This codes for CSARDLAENYGYTF.

This clonotype was picked up a small number of times. The chain links TRBV10-3 to TRBJ2-5, with 9 bases matching TRBD1. The CDR3 spans 15 residues. CDR1 is ENHRY, CDR2 SYGVKD, per germline. The V segment lost 2 bases and the J segment 4 bases; nucleotides outside the gene matches: 5. For the CDR3, the DNA is TGTGCCATCAGTGAGCCGGGACAGGGCGGAGAGACCCAGTACTTC. It codes for CAISEPGQGGETQYF.

The chain joins TRBV28 to TRBJ2-2, with D perhaps TRBD2 (6 bases). The V and J ends lost 10 bases and 2 bases respectively, with 11 bases between them. The CDR3 extends over 13 amino acids. Looked up from germline, CDR1 is MDHEN and CDR2 is SYDVKM. The CDR3 loop is CATPSDNTGELFF. CDR3 coding DNA: TGTGCCACCCCTAGCGACAACACCGGGGAGCTGTTTTTT.

The chain couples TRBV12-3 or TRBV12-4 to TRBJ2-5; 7 bases are shared with TRBD1. This CDR3 spans 14 amino acids. V lost 5 bases to trimming and J lost 5 bases; unmatched junction nucleotides: 8. The CDR3 DNA reads as TGTGCCAGCAGTCCGCAGACAGGGAAGGAGACCCAGTACTTC. Amino acid sequence: CASSPQTGKETQYF.

This clonotype has just a few counts. The chain employs TRBV27 and TRBJ2-3, with D hard to call. CDR1 is MNHEY and CDR2 is SMNVEV in the germline V gene (reference sequence). Trimming stripped 1 base from V and 1 base from J, with 6 bases between. This CDR3 has 14 amino acids. The CDR3 sequence is CASSLYLGTDTQYF. The CDR3 bases are TGTGCCAGCAGTTTATATCTAGGCACAGATACGCAGTATTTT.

The table lists this clonotype with a few counts. This chain links TRBV20-1 with TRBJ2-7, with 8 bases lining up with TRBD2. This CDR3 is built from 15 residues. The junction had 7 bases not matched to a gene; V was cut back by 0 bases and J by 3 bases. Per germline, CDR1 DFQATT and CDR2 SNEGSKA (reference sequence). The CDR3 spells CSARDIAGTLYEQYF. The CDR3 DNA follows: TGCAGTGCTAGAGATATAGCGGGGACTCTCTACGAGCAGTACTTC.

The V call is TRBV10-3, the J call TRBJ2-7; D is possibly TRBD1 (8 bases). The CDR3 runs to 13 residues. Germline V gives CDR1 ENHRY, CDR2 SYGVKD. V shed 11 bases and J shed 5 bases, with 19 bases lying between them. The CDR3, as DNA: TGTGCCGTCGGACAGGGAGGGAGAAACGAGCAGTACTTC. Encoded protein: CAVGQGGRNEQYF.

This clonotype appeared a few times. The chain has TRBV6-1 and TRBJ2-1; 9 bases agree with TRBD2. J lost 8 bases, V lost 8 bases, and 10 bases had no gene match. The CDR3 has 14 amino acids. Germline values: CDR1 MNHNS, CDR2 SASEGT. The CDR3, as DNA: TGTGCCAGCGCCTCAGCGGGAGGCAGGGATGAGCAGTTCTTC. It encodes CASASAGGRDEQFF.

The V call is TRBV28, the J call TRBJ1-4; D is undetermined. CDR3 size: 15 residues. CDR1 and CDR2 (germline): MDHEN, SYDVKM. With 2 bases removed from V and 8 bases from J, the gap between germline ends came to 15 bases. CDR3 bases: TGTGCCAGCAGTTTAGGCCGGGTCCACGGGGAAAAACTGTTTTTT. Protein: CASSLGRVHGEKLFF.

CDR3 sequence reads: CSVKHLTGDEGYTF. DNA of the CDR3: TGCAGCGTTAAACATTTGACAGGGGATGAAGGCTACACCTTC. The J gene is TRBJ1-2, the V gene TRBV29-1; the match to TRBD1 covers 8 bases. Germline assignment: CDR1 SQVTM and CDR2 ANQGSEA. The CDR3 contains 14 residues. The V segment lost 5 bases and the J segment 8 bases; nucleotides outside the gene matches: 13.

The chain links TRBV5-1 to TRBJ2-3; D is unresolved. The CDR3 totals 12 residues. In germline, CDR1 is SGHRS, CDR2 YFSETQ. V was trimmed by 3 bases and J by 8 bases, leaving 10 bases between them. The CDR3 nucleotides read TGCGCCAGCAGCTCACCTACGGGTACGCAGTATTTT. It codes for CASSSPTGTQYF.

This clonotype was counted at least ten times. The chain recombines TRBV12-3 or TRBV12-4 with TRBJ2-3; D ambiguous. This CDR3 has 13 residues. V was clipped by 7 bases and J by 3 bases, with 11 bases between them. CDR3 DNA sequence: TGTGCCAGCACCCCCTGGGATACAGATACGCAGTATTTT. Translating it yields CASTPWDTDTQYF.

The chain joins TRBV29-1 to TRBJ2-1; D is unresolved. V lost 4 bases and J 8 bases, leaving 12 bases between the germline ends. CDR1 is SQVTM and CDR2 is ANQGSEA in the germline V gene. This CDR3 is 12 amino acids long. The CDR3 region is CSVGPGNDEQFF. In DNA form, the CDR3 reads TGCAGCGTTGGTCCGGGTAACGATGAGCAGTTCTTC.

The chain recombines TRBV7-9 with TRBJ1-5; weak D call: TRBD1 (6 bases). V was clipped by 5 bases and J by 6 bases, with 17 bases between them. Germline V gives CDR1 SEHNR, CDR2 FQNEAQ (reference sequence). CDR3 length: 15 residues. CDR3 sequence: CASSPNGTLGQPQHF. The CDR3 nucleotides read TGTGCCAGCAGCCCTAACGGGACATTAGGTCAGCCCCAGCATTTT.

The chain carries TRBV20-1 and TRBJ1-1; D is undetermined. The CDR3 has 11 amino acids. Trimming left V 3 bases short and J 7 bases short, with 9 bases between. CDR1 is DFQATT, CDR2 SNEGSKA, per germline (reference sequence). The chain's CDR3 is CSASGDHEAFF. For the CDR3, the DNA is TGCAGTGCTAGTGGAGATCATGAAGCTTTCTTT.

This sequence joins TRBV15 and TRBJ2-7; D not certain. This CDR3 comprises 14 residues. Germline V CDR1 and CDR2: LNHNV, YYDKDF (reference sequence). V was shortened by 0 bases and J by 1 base, with 7 bases between the two germline ends. CDR3 sequence: CATSREVLSYEQYF. The CDR3 region has the DNA TGTGCCACCAGCAGAGAGGTCTTGTCCTACGAGCAGTACTTC.

The chain links TRBV12-3 or TRBV12-4 to TRBJ2-7, with D perhaps matching TRBD1 or TRBD2 (6 bases each). The V and J ends lost 1 base and 5 bases respectively, with 18 bases between them. The CDR3 contains 16 residues. CDR3 nucleotides: TGTGCCAGCAGTTTAGGGGGGCGGAGGGGGGTGAACGAGCAGTACTTC. Translating it yields CASSLGGRRGVNEQYF.

A few counts support this clonotype. The V and J genes are TRBV4-3 and TRBJ2-2; D not resolved. The CDR3 contains 14 residues. Germline V CDR1 and CDR2: LGHNA, YSLEER. V was pared by 4 bases and J by 7 bases, with 13 bases between. CDR3 region: CASSRFPGGGELFF. For the CDR3, the DNA is TGCGCCAGCAGCCGCTTCCCGGGTGGCGGGGAGCTGTTTTTT.

The genes are TRBV5-1 and TRBJ1-1; D gene ambiguous. Trimming removed 4 bases at V and 7 bases at J, with 14 bases between. Germline V gives CDR1 SGHRS, CDR2 YFSETQ. The CDR3 is 13 residues long. DNA for the CDR3: TGCGCCAGCAGCCCCCCGTCGGGGATTGAAGCTTTCTTT. It yields the protein CASSPPSGIEAFF.

V usage is TRBV4-2 and J usage is TRBJ2-7, with TRBD1 matching over 9 bases. The CDR3 sequence is 17 residues long. Germline CDR1 and CDR2: LGHNA and YNFKEQ. Unmatched junction bases numbered 10, after V lost 1 base and J lost 3 bases. CDR3 sequence reads: CASSQGLNGTGNYEQYF. In DNA, the CDR3 is TGTGCCAGCAGCCAAGGATTAAACGGGACAGGGAACTACGAGCAGTACTTC.

Ten or more counts support this clonotype. The V gene is TRBV7-6, the J gene TRBJ1-1, with D unresolved. Germline lookup yields CDR1 SGHVS and CDR2 FNYEAQ. There are 14 residues in the CDR3. V lost 4 bases, J lost 1 base, and 10 bases lay in between. The chain's CDR3 is CASSSRTENTEAFF. In DNA, the CDR3 is TGTGCCAGCAGCTCGCGGACGGAGAACACTGAAGCTTTCTTT.